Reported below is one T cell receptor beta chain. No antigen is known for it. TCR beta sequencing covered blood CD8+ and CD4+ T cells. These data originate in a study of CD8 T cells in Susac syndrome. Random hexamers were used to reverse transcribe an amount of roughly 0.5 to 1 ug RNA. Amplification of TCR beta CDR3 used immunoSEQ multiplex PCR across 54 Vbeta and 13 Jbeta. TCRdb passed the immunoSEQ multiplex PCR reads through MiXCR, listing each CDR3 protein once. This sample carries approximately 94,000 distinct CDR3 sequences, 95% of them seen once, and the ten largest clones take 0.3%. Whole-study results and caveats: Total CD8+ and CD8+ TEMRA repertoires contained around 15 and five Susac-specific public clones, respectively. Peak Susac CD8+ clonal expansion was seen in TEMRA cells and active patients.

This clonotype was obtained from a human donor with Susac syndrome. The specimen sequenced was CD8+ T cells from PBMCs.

The CDR3 region has the DNA TGTGCCAGCAGCTTCGAACCTTGGGCCAGCTCCTACGAGCAGTACTTC. Translating it yields CASSFEPWASSYEQYF. This sequence joins TRBV7-9 and TRBJ2-7, with D hard to call. V was shortened by 3 bases and J by 0 bases, with 15 bases between the two germline ends. Germline V CDR1 and CDR2: SEHNR, FQNEAQ (reference sequence). This CDR3 is 16 amino acids long.